The clone carrying this T cell receptor (beta chain) came up a few times. Antigen specificity is unknown. The PCR contained 60 Vbeta and 13 Jbeta primers. Profiled with immunoSEQ multiplex PCR; TCRdb holds only in-frame clones, not every one. The table records roughly 220,000 clones, roughly 80% of them present only once. This sample is drawn from a study of cytomegalovirus exposure and HLA in healthy donors. The study's findings and limits: Cytomegalovirus association was listed for about 160 TCR beta chains. A later examination showed that TCR association rates differed by HLA locus, with DRB1 most and HLA-C fewest. TCR beta sequences reportedly predicted the HLA-A and HLA-B alleles of most subjects accurately.

The length of the CDR3 is 16 residues. Germline V gene data show CDR1 as SGDLS and CDR2 as YYNGEE. Trimming at V came to 3 bases and at J to 1 base, leaving 5 bases not matched to a gene. Healthy bone marrow donors made up the cohort. This chain links TRBV9 with TRBJ2-5, with 11 bases matching TRBD2. Sequenced sample: PBMCs. This TCR was sampled from a man aged 30 to 39 in good health and CMV-seronegative. The DNA of the CDR3 is TGTGCCAGCAGCGCATCTAGCGGGGGGTCCCAAGAGACCCAGTACTTC. As protein: CASSASSGGSQETQYF.